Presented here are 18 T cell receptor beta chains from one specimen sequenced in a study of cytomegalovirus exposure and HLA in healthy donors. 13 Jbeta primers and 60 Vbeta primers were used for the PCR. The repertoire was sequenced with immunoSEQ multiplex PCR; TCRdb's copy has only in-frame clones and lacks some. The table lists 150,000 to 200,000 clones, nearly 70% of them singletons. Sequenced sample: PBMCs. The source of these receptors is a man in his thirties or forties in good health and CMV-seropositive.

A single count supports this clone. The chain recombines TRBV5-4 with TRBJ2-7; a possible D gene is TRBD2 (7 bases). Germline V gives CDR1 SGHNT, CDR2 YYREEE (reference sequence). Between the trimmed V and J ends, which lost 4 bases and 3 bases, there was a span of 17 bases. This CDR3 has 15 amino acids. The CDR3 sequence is CASSAGAGRSYEQYF. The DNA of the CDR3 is TGTGCCAGCAGCGCGGGGGCAGGGAGAAGCTACGAGCAGTACTTC.

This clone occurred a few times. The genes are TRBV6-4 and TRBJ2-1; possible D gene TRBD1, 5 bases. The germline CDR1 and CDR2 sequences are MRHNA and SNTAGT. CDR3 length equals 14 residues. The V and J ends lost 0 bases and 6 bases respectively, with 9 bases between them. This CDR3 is CASSDSGRVNEQFF. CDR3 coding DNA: TGTGCCAGCAGTGACTCAGGCAGGGTCAATGAGCAGTTCTTC.

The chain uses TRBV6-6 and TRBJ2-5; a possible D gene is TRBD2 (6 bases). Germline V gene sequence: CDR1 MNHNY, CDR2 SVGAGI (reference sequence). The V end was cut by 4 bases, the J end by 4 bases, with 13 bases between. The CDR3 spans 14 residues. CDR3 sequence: CASSSTGEVETQYF. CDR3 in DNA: TGTGCCAGCAGTTCCACGGGGGAGGTAGAGACCCAGTACTTC.

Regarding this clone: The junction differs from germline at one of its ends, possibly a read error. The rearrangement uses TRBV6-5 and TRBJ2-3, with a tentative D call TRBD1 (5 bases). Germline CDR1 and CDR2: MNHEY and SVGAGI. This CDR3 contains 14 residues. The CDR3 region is CASSYSQGTHTQYF. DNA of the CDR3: TGTGCCAGCAGTTATTCGCAGGGCACACATACGCAGTATTTT.

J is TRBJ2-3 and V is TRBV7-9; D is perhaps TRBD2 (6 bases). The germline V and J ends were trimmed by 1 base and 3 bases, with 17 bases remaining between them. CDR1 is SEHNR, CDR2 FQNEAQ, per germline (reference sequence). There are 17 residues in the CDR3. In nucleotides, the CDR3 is TGTGCCAGCAGCTTAGGTGACGGGGGAGGAAGGACAGATACGCAGTATTTT. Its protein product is CASSLGDGGGRTDTQYF.

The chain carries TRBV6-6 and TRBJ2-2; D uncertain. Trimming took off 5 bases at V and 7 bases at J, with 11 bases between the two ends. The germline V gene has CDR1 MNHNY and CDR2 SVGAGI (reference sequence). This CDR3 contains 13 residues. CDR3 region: CASSTHSIGELFF. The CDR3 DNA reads TGTGCCAGCAGTACCCACTCCATCGGGGAGCTGTTTTTT.

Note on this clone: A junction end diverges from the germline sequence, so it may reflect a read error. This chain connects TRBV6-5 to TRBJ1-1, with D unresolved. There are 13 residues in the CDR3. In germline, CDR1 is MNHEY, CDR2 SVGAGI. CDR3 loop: CASSHSRPTEAFF. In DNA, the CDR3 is TGTGCCAGCAGTCACTCCAGGCCCACTGAAGCTTTCTTT.

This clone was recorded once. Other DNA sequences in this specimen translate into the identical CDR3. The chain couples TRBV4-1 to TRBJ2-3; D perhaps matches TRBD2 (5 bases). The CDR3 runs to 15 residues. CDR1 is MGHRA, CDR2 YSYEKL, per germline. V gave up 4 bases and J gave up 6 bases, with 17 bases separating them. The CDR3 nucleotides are TGCGCCAGCAGCCGGCACCTAGGTTGGGAGGATACGCAGTATTTT. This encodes CASSRHLGWEDTQYF.

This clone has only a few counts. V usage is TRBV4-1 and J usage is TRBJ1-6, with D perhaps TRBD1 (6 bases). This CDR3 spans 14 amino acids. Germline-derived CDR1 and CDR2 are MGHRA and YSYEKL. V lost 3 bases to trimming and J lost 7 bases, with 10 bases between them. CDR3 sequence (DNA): TGCGCCAGCAGCCAGTCAGGGACAAATTCACCCCTCCACTTT. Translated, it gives CASSQSGTNSPLHF.

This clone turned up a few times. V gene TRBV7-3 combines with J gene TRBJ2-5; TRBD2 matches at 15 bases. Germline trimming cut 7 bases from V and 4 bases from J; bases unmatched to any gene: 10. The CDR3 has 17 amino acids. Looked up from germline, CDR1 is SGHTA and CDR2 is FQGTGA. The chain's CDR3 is CASINGTSGRSRETQYF. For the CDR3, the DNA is TGTGCCAGCATCAACGGGACTAGCGGGAGGTCGAGAGAGACCCAGTACTTC. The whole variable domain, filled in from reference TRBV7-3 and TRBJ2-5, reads GAGVSQTPSNKVTEKGKYVELRCDPISGHTALYWYRQSLGQGPEFLIYFQGTGAADDSGLPNDRFFAVRPEGSVSTLKIQRTERGDSAVYLCASINGTSGRSRETQYFGPGTRLLVL.

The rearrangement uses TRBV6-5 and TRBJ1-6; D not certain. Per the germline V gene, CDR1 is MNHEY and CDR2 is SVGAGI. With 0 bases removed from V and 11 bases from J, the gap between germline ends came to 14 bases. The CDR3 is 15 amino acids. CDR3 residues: CASSYSYGEGTPLHF. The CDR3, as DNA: TGTGCCAGCAGTTACTCATACGGGGAAGGTACACCCCTCCACTTT.

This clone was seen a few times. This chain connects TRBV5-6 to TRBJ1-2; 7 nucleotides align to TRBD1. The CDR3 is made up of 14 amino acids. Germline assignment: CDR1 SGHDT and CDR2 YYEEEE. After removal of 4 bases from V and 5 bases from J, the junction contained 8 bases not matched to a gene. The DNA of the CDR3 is TGTGCCAGCAGCCGTGACAGGGCCGCTTATGGCTACACCTTC. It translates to CASSRDRAAYGYTF.

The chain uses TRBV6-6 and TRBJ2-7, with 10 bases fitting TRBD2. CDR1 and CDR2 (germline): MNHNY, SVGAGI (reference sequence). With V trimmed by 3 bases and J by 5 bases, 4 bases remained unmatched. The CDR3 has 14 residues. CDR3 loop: CASSYLAGENEQYF. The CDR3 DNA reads TGTGCCAGCAGTTATCTAGCGGGAGAAAACGAGCAGTACTTC.

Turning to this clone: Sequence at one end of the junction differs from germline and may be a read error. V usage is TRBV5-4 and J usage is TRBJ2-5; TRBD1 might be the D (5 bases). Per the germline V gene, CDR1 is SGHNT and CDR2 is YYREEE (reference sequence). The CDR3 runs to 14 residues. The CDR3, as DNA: TGTGCCAGCAGCATGACAGCCCAACAAGAGACCCGGTACTTC. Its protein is CASSMTAQQETRYF. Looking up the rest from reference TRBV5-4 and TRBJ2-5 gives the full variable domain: ETGVTQSPTHLIKTRGQQVTLRCSSQSGHNTVSWYQQALGQGPQFIFQYYREEENGRGNFPPRFSGLQFPNYSSELNVNALELDDSALYLCASSMTAQQETRYFGPGTRLLVL.

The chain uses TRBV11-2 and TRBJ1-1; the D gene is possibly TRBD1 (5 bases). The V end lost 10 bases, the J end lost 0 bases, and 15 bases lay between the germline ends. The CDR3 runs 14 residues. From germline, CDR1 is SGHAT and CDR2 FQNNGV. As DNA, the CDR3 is TGTGCCACGTCTTGGGGGGGGATGAACACTGAAGCTTTCTTT. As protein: CATSWGGMNTEAFF.

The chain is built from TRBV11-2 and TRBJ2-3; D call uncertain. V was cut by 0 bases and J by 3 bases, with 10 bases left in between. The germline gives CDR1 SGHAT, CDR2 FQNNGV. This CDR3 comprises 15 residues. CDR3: CASSLEFSSTDTQYF. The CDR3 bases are TGTGCCAGCAGCTTAGAGTTTTCATCAACAGATACGCAGTATTTT.

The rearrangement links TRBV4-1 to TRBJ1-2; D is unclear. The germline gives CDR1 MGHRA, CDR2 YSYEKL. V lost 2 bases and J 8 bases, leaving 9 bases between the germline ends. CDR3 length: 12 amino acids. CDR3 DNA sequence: TGCGCCAGCAGCCAACCCGGGGAGGGCTACACCTTC. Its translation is CASSQPGEGYTF.

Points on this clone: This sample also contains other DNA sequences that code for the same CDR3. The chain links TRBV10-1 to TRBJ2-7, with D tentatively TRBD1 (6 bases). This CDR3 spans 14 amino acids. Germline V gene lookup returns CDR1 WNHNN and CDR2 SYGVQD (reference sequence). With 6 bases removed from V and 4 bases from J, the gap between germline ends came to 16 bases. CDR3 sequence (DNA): TGCGCCAGCAGCCCAGGACAGAGACCTTACGAGCAGTACTTC. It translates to CASSPGQRPYEQYF.